What follows describes a single T cell receptor (beta chain). This entry belongs to a study of blood T cell repertoires in COVID-19. Study information: Some COVID-19 samples were acute and others convalescent; all came from the United States, Italy and Spain. In each case, the material was cDNA or gDNA derived from T cells, B-cell-depleted T cells, or PBMCs.

Original handling: Reference gene primer amplification gave estimated nucleated cell counts. Libraries were prepared by immunoSEQ multiplex PCR; TCRdb keeps only in-frame clonotypes and omits some of them. That table furnishes V, J and clone size, whereas the DNA furnished D and trimming. Of 120,000 to 150,000 clones listed, about four fifths are singletons. V was cut by 5 bases and J by 4 bases, with 17 bases left in between. The CDR3 extends over 15 amino acids. In germline, CDR1 is SGHAT, CDR2 FQNNGV. Sequenced sample: peripheral blood. This chain connects TRBV11-2 to TRBJ1-1; D is uncertain. This receptor was obtained from a human donor with acute or convalescent COVID-19. The donor label of this sample is uncertain. The CDR3 protein is CASSPLRAMSTEAFF. The CDR3 coding sequence is TGTGCCAGCAGCCCACTACGCGCCATGAGCACTGAAGCTTTCTTT.